This T cell receptor (beta chain) came from a study of T cell responses to AZD1222 COVID-19 vaccine. Study-wide results and caveats: Just five or six AZD1222 recipients were seropositive at baseline.

The repertoire was sequenced with immunoSEQ multiplex PCR; TCRdb's copy has only in-frame clones and lacks some. This sample carries 67,000 or so clones, 84% of them seen once, and the ten largest clones take over 7.5%. This CDR3 region has 14 residues. CDR1 and CDR2 from the germline V gene are KGHSH and LQKENI. J lost 3 bases, V lost 1 base, and 2 bases had no gene match. As concerns this clone: Its antigen is unidentified.

The chain combines TRBV18 with TRBJ1-1; 7 nucleotides align to TRBD1. The source of this sequence is an adult in good health. The sequences come from peripheral blood, collected on day 0 of AZD1222 vaccination. The DNA of the CDR3 is TGTGCCAGCTCACCACGGGACAGTTACACTGAAGCTTTCTTT. It yields the protein CASSPRDSYTEAFF.